The source of this T cell receptor (beta chain) is a study of T cell responses to AZD1222 COVID-19 vaccine. This clone was counted between two and nine times. As yet, its antigen is unknown. This table comes from immunoSEQ multiplex PCR, and its TCRdb copy is limited to in-frame clones, with some not included. The data contain roughly 120,000 clones, about 90% of them seen just once; the ten biggest clones take up roughly 10%. Study observations and caveats: Only after the peak T cell response were repertoires sampled.

The TCR comes from an adult in good health. This specimen was peripheral blood, taken on day 0 of AZD1222 vaccination.

The CDR3, as DNA: TGCAGCGTCTGGGGACAGGGCCAGGGAGAGACCCAGTACTTC. Protein: CSVWGQGQGETQYF. V usage is TRBV29-1 and J usage is TRBJ2-5; 9 nucleotides agree with TRBD1. The CDR3 extends over 14 amino acids. Trimming removed 6 bases from V and 4 bases from J; junction bases left unmatched: 9. CDR1 and CDR2 (germline): SQVTM, ANQGSEA.